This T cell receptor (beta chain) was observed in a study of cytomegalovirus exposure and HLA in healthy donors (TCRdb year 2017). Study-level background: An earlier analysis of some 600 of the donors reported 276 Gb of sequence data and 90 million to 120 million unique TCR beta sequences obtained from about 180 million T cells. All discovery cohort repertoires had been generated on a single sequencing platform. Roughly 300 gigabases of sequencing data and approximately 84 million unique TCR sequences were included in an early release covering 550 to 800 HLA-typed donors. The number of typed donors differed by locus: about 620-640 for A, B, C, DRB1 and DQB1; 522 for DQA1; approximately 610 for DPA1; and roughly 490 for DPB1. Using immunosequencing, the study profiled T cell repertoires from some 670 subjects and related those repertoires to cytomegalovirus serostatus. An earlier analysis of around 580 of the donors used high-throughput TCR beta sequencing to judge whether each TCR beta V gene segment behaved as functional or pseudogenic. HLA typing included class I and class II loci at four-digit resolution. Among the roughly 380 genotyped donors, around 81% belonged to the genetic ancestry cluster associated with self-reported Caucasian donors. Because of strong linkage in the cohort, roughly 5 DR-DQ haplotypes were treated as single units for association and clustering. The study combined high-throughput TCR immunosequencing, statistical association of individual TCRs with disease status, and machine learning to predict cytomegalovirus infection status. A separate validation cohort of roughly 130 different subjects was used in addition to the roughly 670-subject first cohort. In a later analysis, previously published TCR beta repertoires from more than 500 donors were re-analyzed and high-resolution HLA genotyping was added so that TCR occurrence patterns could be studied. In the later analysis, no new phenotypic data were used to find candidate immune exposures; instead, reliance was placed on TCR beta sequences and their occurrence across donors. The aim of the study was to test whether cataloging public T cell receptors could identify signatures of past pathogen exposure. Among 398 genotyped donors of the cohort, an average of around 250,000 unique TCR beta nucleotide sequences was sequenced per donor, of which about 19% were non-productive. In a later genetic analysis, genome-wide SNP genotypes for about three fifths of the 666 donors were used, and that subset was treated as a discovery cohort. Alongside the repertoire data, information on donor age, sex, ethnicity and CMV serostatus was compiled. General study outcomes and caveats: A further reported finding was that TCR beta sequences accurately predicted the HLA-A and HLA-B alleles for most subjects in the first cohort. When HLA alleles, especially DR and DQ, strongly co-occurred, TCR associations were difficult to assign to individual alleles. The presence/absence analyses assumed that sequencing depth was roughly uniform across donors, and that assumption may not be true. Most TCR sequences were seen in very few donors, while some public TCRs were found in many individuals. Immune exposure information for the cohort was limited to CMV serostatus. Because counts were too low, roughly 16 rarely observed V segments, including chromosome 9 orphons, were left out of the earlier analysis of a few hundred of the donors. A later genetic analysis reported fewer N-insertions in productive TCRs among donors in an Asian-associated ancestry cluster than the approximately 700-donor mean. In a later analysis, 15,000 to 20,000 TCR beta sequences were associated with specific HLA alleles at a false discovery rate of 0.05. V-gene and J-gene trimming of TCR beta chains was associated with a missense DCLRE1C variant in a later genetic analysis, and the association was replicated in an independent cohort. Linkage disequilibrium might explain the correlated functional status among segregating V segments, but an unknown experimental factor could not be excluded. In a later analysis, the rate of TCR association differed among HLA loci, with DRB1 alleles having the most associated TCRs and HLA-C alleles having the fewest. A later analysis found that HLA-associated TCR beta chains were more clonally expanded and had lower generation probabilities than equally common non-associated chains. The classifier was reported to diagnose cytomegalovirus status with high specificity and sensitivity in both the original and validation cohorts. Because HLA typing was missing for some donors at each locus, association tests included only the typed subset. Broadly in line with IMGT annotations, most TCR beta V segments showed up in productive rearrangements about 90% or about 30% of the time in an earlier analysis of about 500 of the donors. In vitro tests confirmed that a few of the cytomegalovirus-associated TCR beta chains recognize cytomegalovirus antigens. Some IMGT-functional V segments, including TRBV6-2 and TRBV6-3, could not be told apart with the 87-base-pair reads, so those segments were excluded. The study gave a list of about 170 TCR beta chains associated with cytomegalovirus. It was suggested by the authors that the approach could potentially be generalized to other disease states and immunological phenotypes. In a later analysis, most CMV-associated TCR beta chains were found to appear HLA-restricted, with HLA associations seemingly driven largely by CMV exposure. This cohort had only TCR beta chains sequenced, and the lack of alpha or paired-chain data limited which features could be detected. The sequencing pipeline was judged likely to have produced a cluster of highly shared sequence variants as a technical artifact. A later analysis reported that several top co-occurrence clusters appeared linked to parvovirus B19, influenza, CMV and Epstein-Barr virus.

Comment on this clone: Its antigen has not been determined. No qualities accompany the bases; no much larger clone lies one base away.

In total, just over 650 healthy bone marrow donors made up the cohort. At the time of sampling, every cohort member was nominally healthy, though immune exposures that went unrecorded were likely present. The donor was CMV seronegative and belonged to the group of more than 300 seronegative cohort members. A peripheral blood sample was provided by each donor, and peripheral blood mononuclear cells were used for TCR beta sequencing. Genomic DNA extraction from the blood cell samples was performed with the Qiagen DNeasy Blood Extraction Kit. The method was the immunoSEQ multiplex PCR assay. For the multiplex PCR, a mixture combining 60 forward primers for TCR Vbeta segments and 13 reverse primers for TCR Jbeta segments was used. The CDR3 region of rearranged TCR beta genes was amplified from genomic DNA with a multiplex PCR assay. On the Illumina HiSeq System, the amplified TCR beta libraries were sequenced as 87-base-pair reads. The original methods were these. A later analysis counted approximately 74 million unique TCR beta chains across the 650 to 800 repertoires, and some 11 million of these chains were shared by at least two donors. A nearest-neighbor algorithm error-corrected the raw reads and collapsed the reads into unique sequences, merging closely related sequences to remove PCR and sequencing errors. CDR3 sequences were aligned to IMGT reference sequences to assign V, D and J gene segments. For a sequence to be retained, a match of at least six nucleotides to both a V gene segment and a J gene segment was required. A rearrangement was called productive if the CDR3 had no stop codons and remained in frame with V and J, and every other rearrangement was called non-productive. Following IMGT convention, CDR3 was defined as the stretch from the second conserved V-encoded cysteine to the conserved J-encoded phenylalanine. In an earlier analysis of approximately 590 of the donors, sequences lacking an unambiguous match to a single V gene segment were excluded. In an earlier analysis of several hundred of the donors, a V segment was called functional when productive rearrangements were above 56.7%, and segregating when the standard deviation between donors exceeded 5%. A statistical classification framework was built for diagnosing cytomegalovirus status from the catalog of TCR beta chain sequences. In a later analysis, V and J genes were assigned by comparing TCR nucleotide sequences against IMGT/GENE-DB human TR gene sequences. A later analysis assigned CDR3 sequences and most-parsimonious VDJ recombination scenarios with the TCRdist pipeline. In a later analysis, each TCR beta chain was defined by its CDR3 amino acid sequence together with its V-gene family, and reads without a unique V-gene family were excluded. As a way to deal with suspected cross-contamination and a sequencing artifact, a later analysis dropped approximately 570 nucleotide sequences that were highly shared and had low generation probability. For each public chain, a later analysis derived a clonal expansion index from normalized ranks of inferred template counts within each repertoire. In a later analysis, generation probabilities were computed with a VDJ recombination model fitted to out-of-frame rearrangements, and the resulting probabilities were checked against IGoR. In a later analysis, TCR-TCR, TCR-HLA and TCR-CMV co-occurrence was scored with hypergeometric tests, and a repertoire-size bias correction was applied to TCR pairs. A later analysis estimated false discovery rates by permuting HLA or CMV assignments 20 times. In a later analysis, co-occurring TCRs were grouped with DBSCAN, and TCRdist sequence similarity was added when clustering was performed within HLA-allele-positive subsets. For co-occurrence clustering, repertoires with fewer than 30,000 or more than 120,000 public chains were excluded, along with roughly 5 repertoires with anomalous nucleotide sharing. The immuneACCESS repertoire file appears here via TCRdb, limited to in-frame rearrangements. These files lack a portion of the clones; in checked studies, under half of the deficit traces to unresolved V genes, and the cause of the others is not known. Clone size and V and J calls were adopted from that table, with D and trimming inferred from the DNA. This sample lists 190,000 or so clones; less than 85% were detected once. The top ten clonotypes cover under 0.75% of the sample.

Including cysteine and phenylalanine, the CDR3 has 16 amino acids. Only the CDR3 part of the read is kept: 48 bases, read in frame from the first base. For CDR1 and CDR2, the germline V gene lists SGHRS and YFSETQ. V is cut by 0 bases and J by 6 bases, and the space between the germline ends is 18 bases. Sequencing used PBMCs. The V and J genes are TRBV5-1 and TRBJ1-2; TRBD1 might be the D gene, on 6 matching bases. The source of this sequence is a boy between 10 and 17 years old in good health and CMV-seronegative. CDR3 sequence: CASSLEGTPTPDGYTF. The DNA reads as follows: TGCGCCAGCAGCTTGGAAGGGACACCCACACCCGATGGCTACACCTTC.